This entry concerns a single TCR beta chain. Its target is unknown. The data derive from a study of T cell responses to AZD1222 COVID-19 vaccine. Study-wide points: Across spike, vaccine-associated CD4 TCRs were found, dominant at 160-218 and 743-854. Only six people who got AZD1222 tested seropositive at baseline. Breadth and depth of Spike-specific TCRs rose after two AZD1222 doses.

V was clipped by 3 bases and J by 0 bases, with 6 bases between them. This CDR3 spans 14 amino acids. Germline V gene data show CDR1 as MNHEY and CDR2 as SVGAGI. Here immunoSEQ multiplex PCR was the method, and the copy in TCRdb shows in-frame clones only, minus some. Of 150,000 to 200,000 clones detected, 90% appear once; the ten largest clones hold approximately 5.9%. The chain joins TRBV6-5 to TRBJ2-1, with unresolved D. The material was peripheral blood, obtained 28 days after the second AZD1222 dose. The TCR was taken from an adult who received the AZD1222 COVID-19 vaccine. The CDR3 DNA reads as TGTGCCAGCAGTTATGACCACTCCTACAATGAGCAGTTCTTC. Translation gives CASSYDHSYNEQFF.